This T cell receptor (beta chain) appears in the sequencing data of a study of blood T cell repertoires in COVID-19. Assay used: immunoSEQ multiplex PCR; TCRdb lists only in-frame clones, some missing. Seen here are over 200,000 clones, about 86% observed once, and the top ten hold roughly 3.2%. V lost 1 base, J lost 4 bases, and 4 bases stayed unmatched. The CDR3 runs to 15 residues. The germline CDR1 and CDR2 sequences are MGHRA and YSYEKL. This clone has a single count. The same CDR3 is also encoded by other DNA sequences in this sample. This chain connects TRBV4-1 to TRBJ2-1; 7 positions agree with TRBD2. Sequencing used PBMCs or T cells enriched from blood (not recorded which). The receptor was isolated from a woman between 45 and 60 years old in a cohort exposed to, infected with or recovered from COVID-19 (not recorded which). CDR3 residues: CASSQGAGVYNEQFF. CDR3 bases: TGCGCCAGCAGCCAAGGGGCGGGGGTTTACAATGAGCAGTTCTTC.